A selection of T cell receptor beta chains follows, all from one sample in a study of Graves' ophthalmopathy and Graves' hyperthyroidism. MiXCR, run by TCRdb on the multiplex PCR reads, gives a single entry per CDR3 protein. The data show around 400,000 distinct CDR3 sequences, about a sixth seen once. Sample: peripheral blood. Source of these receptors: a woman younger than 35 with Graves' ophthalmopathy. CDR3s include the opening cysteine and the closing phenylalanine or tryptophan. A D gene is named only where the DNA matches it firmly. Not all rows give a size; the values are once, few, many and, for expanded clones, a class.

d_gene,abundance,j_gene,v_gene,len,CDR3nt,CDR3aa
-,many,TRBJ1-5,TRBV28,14,TGTGCCACCGGAAGCAACAGGGTTTTACAGCCCCAGCATTTT,CATGSNRVLQPQHF
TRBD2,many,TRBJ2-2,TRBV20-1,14,TGCAGTGCTAGATACCGGGGGGGCTCCGGGGAGCTGTTTTTT,CSARYRGGSGELFF
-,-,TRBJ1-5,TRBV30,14,TGCGCCTGGAGCCCTAACGGGGGCCTCGGGCCCCAGCATTTT,CAWSPNGGLGPQHF
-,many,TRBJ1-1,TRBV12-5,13,TGTGCTGAAAAACCCCAGGGAGTCACTGAAGCTTTCTTT,CAEKPQGVTEAFF
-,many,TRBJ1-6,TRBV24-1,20,TGTGCCACCAGTGATCCCTACCGGCTTGGGGGCGAATCCTATAATTCACCCCTCCACTTT,CATSDPYRLGGESYNSPLHF
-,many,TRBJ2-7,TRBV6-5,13,TGTGCCAGCAGACCCGGTCCTCTCTACGAGCAGTACTTC,CASRPGPLYEQYF
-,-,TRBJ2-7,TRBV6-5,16,TGTGCCAGCAGTTATTCAACCGGGACGTTAACCTACGAGCAGTACTTC,CASSYSTGTLTYEQYF
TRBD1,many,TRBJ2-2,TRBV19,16,TGTGCCAGTAGTATCTCCTGGACAGGGGGCACCGGGGAGCTGTTTTTT,CASSISWTGGTGELFF
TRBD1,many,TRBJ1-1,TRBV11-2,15,TGTGCCAGCAGCTCAAGTCCCGGGACAGTGTTCGAAGCTTTCTTT,CASSSSPGTVFEAFF
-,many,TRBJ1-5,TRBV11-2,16,TGTGCCAGCAGCTTAGGTATGGGGGGCCGCAATCAGCCCCAGCATTTT,CASSLGMGGRNQPQHF
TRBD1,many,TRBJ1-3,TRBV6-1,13,TGTGCCAGCAGAATCCAGGGGGCGAACACCATATATTTT,CASRIQGANTIYF
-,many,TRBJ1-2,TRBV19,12,TGTGCCAGTAGCCCGGGGGACGGCGGCTACACCTTC,CASSPGDGGYTF
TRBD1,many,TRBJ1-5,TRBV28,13,TGTGCCAGTAAGACAGGGGGCAATCAGCCCCAGCATTTT,CASKTGGNQPQHF
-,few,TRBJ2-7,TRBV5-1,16,TGCGCCAGCAGCTTGGAGACGGGGTCCGCCGACTACGAGCAGTACTTC,CASSLETGSADYEQYF
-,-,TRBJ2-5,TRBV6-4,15,TGTGCCAGCAGTGACAAGGGTGGGGGAATGGAGACCCAGTACTTC,CASSDKGGGMETQYF
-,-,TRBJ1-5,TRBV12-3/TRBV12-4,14,TGTGCCAGCAGTGAAATCGGACGGAGGGGGCCCCAGCATTTT,CASSEIGRRGPQHF
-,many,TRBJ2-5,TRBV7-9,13,TGTGCCACAAATAACAGGGAACGGGAGACCCAGTACTTC,CATNNRERETQYF
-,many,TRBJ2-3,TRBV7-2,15,TGTGCCAGCAGCTTAGAAAACGGGAGTACAGATACGCAGTATTTT,CASSLENGSTDTQYF
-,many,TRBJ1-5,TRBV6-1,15,TGTGCCAGCAGTCCAAGGTCCCGGTTAAATCAGCCCCAGCATTTT,CASSPRSRLNQPQHF
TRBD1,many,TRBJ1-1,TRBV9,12,TGTGCCAGCAGCTCCTACAGGGGGGAAGCTTTCTTT,CASSSYRGEAFF
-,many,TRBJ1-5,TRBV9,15,TGTGCCAGCAGCGTAGGAGCGCGCCCCAATCAGCCCCAGCATTTT,CASSVGARPNQPQHF
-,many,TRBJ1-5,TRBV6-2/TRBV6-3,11,TGTGCCAGCAGTTACCCCCAGCCCCAGCATTTT,CASSYPQPQHF